These 28 T cell receptor beta chains were all obtained from the same sample, sequenced in a study of T cells in Graves' hyperthyroidism and ophthalmopathy (dated by TCRdb to between 2018 and 2021). The method behind the library was multiplex PCR. Sequencing took place on an Illumina HiSeq 2000. The TCR beta CDR3 regions were amplified from the RNA transcripts. A first-round RT-PCR of the TCR CDR3 used the HTBI primer set with the Qiagen OneStep RT-PCR kit. TCRdb reworked the public reads: Q25 trimming with fastp, MiXCR clone assembly, productive beta chains retained. Rows with one shared CDR3 protein collapse into an entry with the most common genes and DNA. In this sample the table shows hundreds of thousands of distinct CDR3 sequences, around 22% of which occur a single time. The ten largest clones represent 11% of the sample. The sample comprised blood. These receptors were obtained from a woman in her thirties with Graves' ophthalmopathy.

The chain joins TRBV5-1 to TRBJ2-7; no clear D gene. The V end lost 4 bases, the J end lost 6 bases, and 11 bases lay between the germline ends. CDR1 and CDR2 from the germline V gene are SGHRS and YFSETQ. The CDR3 loop spans 12 amino acids. CDR3 sequence (DNA): TGCGCCAGCAGCCTGGAGCTGGGCGAGCAGTACTTC. This encodes CASSLELGEQYF.

Ten or more counts support this clonotype. The chain uses TRBV7-2 and TRBJ1-1; no firm D call. Germline V gene data show CDR1 as SGHTA and CDR2 as FQGNSA. This CDR3 has 14 residues. Trimming stripped 5 bases from V and 1 base from J, with 11 bases between. CDR3 bases: TGTGCCAGCAGCCCCCGGGGTTGGAACACTGAAGCTTTCTTT. This encodes CASSPRGWNTEAFF.

This clonotype was counted at least ten times. The V gene is TRBV20-1, the J gene TRBJ1-5; a weak D match, TRBD1 (5 bases). Germline V gives CDR1 DFQATT, CDR2 SNEGSKA (reference sequence). The CDR3 is 16 residues long. CDR3 nucleotide sequence: TGCAGCGCCCCCAGGGCAGACGGTCGGACGGATCAGCCCCAGCATTTT. It encodes CSAPRADGRTDQPQHF.

The chain recombines TRBV29-1 with TRBJ1-2, with 9 bases aligning to TRBD1. The CDR3 runs to 13 residues. Germline V gene sequence: CDR1 SQVTM, CDR2 ANQGSEA. The junction had 9 bases not matched to a gene; V was cut back by 6 bases and J by 7 bases. The CDR3 sequence: CSVSGTGSAGYTF. The CDR3 DNA reads TGCAGCGTATCCGGGACAGGGTCCGCTGGCTACACCTTC.

This clonotype has at least ten counts. The V and J genes are TRBV30 and TRBJ1-5; D is possibly TRBD1 (5 bases). V dropped 4 bases and J dropped 5 bases, with 18 bases sitting between them. The CDR3 contains 15 residues. From germline, CDR1 is GTSNPN and CDR2 SVGIG (reference sequence). CDR3 sequence: CAWNSGTAGDQPQHF. The CDR3 coding sequence is TGTGCCTGGAACTCCGGGACGGCCGGGGATCAGCCCCAGCATTTT.

This clonotype occurred many times. The gene calls are TRBV6-5 and TRBJ1-2, with TRBD1 identical over 7 bases. The CDR3 sequence is 13 residues long. Per the germline V gene, CDR1 is MNHEY and CDR2 is SVGAGI. V was clipped by 7 bases and J by 8 bases; unmatched bases: 10. CDR3 protein: CASTRGEGLGYTF. CDR3 coding DNA: TGTGCCAGCACCAGGGGGGAGGGGTTGGGCTACACCTTC.

This clonotype was picked up many times. The J gene is TRBJ1-2, the V gene TRBV24-1; the D is unclear. Trimming stripped 2 bases from V and 1 base from J, with 7 bases between. The germline V gene has CDR1 KGHDR and CDR2 SFDVKD. CDR3 length: 14 amino acids. The DNA for the CDR3 is TGTGCCACCAGTGATTACTCCGTTAACTATGGCTACACCTTC. Translation gives CATSDYSVNYGYTF.

The genes are TRBV6-1 and TRBJ2-5; unclear D gene. V was shortened by 7 bases and J by 7 bases, with 16 bases between the two germline ends. The CDR3 consists of 13 residues. CDR1 and CDR2 (germline): MNHNS, SASEGT. The CDR3 DNA reads as TGTGCCAGCACCTTTCCAGAACTCGGGACCCAGTACTTC. This sequence encodes CASTFPELGTQYF.

At least ten counts were recorded for this clonotype. The chain combines TRBV28 with TRBJ1-1; possibly TRBD1 for D (5 bases). CDR1 and CDR2 (germline): MDHEN, SYDVKM. The CDR3 is made up of 16 amino acids. Trimming cost V 6 bases and J 0 bases, with 17 bases left between them. As DNA, the CDR3 is TGTGCCAGCAGCCCCACAGCCCCGGGGCTGAACACTGAAGCTTTCTTT. This codes for CASSPTAPGLNTEAFF.

This clonotype was detected many times. The gene calls are TRBV5-1 and TRBJ2-7; either TRBD1 or TRBD2 may supply D (5 bases each). CDR1 is SGHRS, CDR2 YFSETQ, per germline. The CDR3 totals 14 residues. Trimming cost V 6 bases and J 3 bases, with 16 bases left between them. The CDR3 here is CASNRDGLNYEQYF. In DNA, the CDR3 is TGCGCCAGCAACCGGGACGGCCTCAACTACGAGCAGTACTTC.

This clonotype showed up just once. The rearrangement links TRBV7-9 to TRBJ2-2; 8 nucleotides match TRBD2. After removal of 1 base from V and 4 bases from J, the junction contained 2 bases not matched to a gene. This CDR3 has 15 amino acids. CDR1 is SEHNR and CDR2 is FQNEAQ in the germline V gene (reference sequence). CDR3 sequence reads: CASSLVGRATGELFF. The DNA of the CDR3 is TGTGCCAGCAGCTTAGTCGGGAGGGCCACCGGGGAGCTGTTTTTT.

V and J are TRBV12-3 or TRBV12-4 and TRBJ1-1; tentative D call: TRBD1 (5 bases). The CDR3 covers 12 residues. Trimming left V 5 bases short and J 9 bases short, with 13 bases between. The CDR3 here is CASSPDGGKAFF. Written as DNA, the CDR3 is TGTGCCAGCAGTCCTGACGGGGGTAAAGCTTTCTTT.

The J gene is TRBJ2-7, the V gene TRBV7-8; D ambiguous. V gave up 1 base and J gave up 5 bases, with 12 bases separating them. The germline CDR1 and CDR2 sequences are SGHVS and FQNEAQ. The CDR3 runs 14 residues. The CDR3 sequence: CASSLVGPEDEQYF. As DNA, the CDR3 is TGTGCCAGCAGCTTAGTGGGCCCCGAGGACGAGCAGTACTTC.

Concerning this clonotype itself: Relative to the germline gene, one junction end is altered; a read error may explain this. V usage is TRBV30 and J usage is TRBJ2-7, with a possible D match to TRBD1 (6 bases). Looked up from germline, CDR1 is GTSNPN and CDR2 is SVGIG (reference sequence). This CDR3 region has 14 residues. The chain's CDR3 is CAWGTGTYSYEQYF. The CDR3 nucleotides are TGTGCCTGGGGCACCGGGACATATTCCTACGAACAGTACTTC.

The chain combines TRBV7-8 with TRBJ1-1; maybe TRBD1 (5 bases). Germline values: CDR1 SGHVS, CDR2 FQNEAQ. This CDR3 has 15 residues. V was cut by 6 bases and J by 2 bases, with 16 bases left in between. The CDR3 sequence is CASSPRRGDNTEAFF. CDR3 in DNA: TGTGCCAGCAGTCCTCGACGGGGGGACAACACTGAAGCTTTCTTT.

The table lists this clonotype with many counts. This sequence joins TRBV11-2 and TRBJ2-7; D remains ambiguous. Germline lookup yields CDR1 SGHAT and CDR2 FQNNGV. CDR3 length equals 16 residues. V gave up 0 bases and J gave up 0 bases, with 12 bases separating them. The CDR3: CASSLESVADSYEQYF. The CDR3 DNA reads as TGTGCCAGCAGCTTAGAATCTGTGGCGGACTCCTACGAGCAGTACTTC.

Concerning this clonotype: This may be a read error: a much more frequent sequence differs by one nucleotide. The V call is TRBV7-2, the J call TRBJ1-5, with TRBD1 identical over 7 bases. J was trimmed by 6 bases and V by 5 bases; bases with no gene match: 10. The length of the CDR3 is 15 residues. Germline loops: CDR1 SGHTA, CDR2 FQGNSA. Here the CDR3 reads CASSLGQAVIQPQHF. CDR3 DNA sequence: TGTGCCAGCAGCCTCGGACAGGCGGTTATTCAGCCCCAGCATTTT.

This clonotype showed up many times. The chain uses TRBV5-1 and TRBJ1-2; tentative D call: TRBD1 (6 bases). CDR3 length: 14 amino acids. V gave up 5 bases and J gave up 5 bases, with 16 bases separating them. The germline CDR1 and CDR2 sequences are SGHRS and YFSETQ. The CDR3 DNA sequence: TGCGCCAGCAGTCTATCGGGGGCTACGTATGGCTACACCTTC. It specifies CASSLSGATYGYTF.

The rearrangement uses TRBV28 and TRBJ1-5; D perhaps matches TRBD1 (5 bases). The germline V gene encodes CDR1 MDHEN and CDR2 SYDVKM. The CDR3 has 19 amino acids. V shed 3 bases and J shed 1 base, with 22 bases lying between them. CDR3: CASSFDGGRTGASNQPQHF. The CDR3 DNA is TGTGCCAGCAGTTTTGACGGGGGACGAACTGGGGCCAGCAATCAGCCCCAGCATTTT.

This clonotype appeared many times. The V and J genes are TRBV28 and TRBJ1-5, with 7 bases fitting TRBD1. With 6 bases clipped from V and 5 bases from J, the junction kept 7 bases outside the gene matches. Germline V gene lookup returns CDR1 MDHEN and CDR2 SYDVKM. This CDR3 has 14 residues. The CDR3 loop reads CASSLGQLYQPQHF. The CDR3 nucleotides read TGTGCCAGCAGCTTGGGACAGCTTTATCAGCCCCAGCATTTT.

This clonotype was observed many times. The chain is built from TRBV7-3 and TRBJ2-7; TRBD2 aligns across 10 bases. CDR1 SGHTA and CDR2 FQGTGA come from the germline V gene. The CDR3 runs 15 residues. Trimming cost V 5 bases and J 0 bases; bases outside gene matches: 4. This CDR3 reads CASSPSGGASYEQYF. The CDR3 region has the DNA TGTGCCAGCAGCCCGAGCGGGGGGGCCTCCTACGAGCAGTACTTC.

As concerns this clonotype: With a much larger clone just one base away, this may be a read error. The chain employs TRBV3-1 and TRBJ1-2; D call uncertain. The CDR3 runs to 16 residues. Per the germline V gene, CDR1 is LGHDT and CDR2 is YNNKEL (reference sequence). CDR3 protein: CANSQDRWWRSRGYTF. For the CDR3, the DNA is TGTGCCAACAGCCAAGATAGGTGGTGGCGATCCCGTGGCTACACCTTC.

Many counts were recorded for this clonotype. The gene calls are TRBV12-3 or TRBV12-4 and TRBJ1-2, with a possible D match to TRBD1 (5 bases). Trimming removed 6 bases from V and 4 bases from J, with 18 bases in between. The CDR3 totals 15 residues. The CDR3 reads CASSPQGPTTYGYTF. CDR3 coding DNA: TGTGCCAGCAGCCCGCAGGGCCCTACGACCTATGGCTACACCTTC.

This clonotype was seen a few times. The rearrangement joins TRBV7-2 to TRBJ2-7, with a weak D call TRBD1 (6 bases). The V gene's germline CDR1 is SGHTA and CDR2 FQGNSA. V lost 5 bases and J lost 0, with 11 bases in between. The CDR3 runs 14 residues. DNA for the CDR3: TGTGCCAGCAGCCCAAACAGGGTCTCCTACGAGCAGTACTTC. Its translation: CASSPNRVSYEQYF.

This clonotype was picked up many times. The V gene is TRBV2, the J gene TRBJ1-1; D is possibly TRBD1 (6 bases). This CDR3 comprises 15 residues. Germline loops: CDR1 SNHLY, CDR2 FYNNEI. V was clipped by 4 bases and J by 0 bases, with 12 bases between them. CDR3 nucleotides: TGTGCCAGCAGTGGGGGGGCAGGACTGAACACTGAAGCTTTCTTT. Translating gives CASSGGAGLNTEAFF.

This clonotype was counted ten times or more. The rearrangement uses TRBV28 and TRBJ1-5, with D tentatively TRBD1 (5 bases). CDR1 MDHEN and CDR2 SYDVKM come from the germline V gene. V lost 2 bases, J lost 7 bases, and 21 bases lay in between. This CDR3 is built from 17 residues. The CDR3 here is CASSLSKRTTRDQPQHF. The CDR3 DNA reads TGTGCCAGCAGTTTAAGCAAAAGGACAACTAGGGACCAGCCCCAGCATTTT.

At least ten counts were recorded for this clonotype. This chain connects TRBV29-1 to TRBJ2-5, with 8 bases lining up with TRBD1. This CDR3 has 12 amino acids. Trimming cost V 4 bases and J 3 bases; bases outside gene matches: 1. Germline V gives CDR1 SQVTM, CDR2 ANQGSEA. CDR3 nucleotide sequence: TGCAGCGTTGTACAGGGGGAAGAGACCCAGTACTTC. Translated, it gives CSVVQGEETQYF. The variable domain in full, completed from reference TRBV29-1 and TRBJ2-5, reads SAVISQKPSRDICQRGTSLTIQCQVDSQVTMMFWYRQQPGQSLTLIATANQGSEATYESGFVIDKFPISRPNLTFSTLTVSNMSPEDSSIYLCSVVQGEETQYFGPGTRLLVL.

The chain uses TRBV3-1 and TRBJ1-2, with unresolved D. This CDR3 is 11 amino acids long. Per the germline V gene, CDR1 is LGHDT and CDR2 is YNNKEL (reference sequence). With 0 bases removed from V and 7 bases from J, the gap between germline ends came to 3 bases. DNA of the CDR3: TGTGCCAGCAGCCAAGATGTTGGCTACACCTTC. Amino acids: CASSQDVGYTF.